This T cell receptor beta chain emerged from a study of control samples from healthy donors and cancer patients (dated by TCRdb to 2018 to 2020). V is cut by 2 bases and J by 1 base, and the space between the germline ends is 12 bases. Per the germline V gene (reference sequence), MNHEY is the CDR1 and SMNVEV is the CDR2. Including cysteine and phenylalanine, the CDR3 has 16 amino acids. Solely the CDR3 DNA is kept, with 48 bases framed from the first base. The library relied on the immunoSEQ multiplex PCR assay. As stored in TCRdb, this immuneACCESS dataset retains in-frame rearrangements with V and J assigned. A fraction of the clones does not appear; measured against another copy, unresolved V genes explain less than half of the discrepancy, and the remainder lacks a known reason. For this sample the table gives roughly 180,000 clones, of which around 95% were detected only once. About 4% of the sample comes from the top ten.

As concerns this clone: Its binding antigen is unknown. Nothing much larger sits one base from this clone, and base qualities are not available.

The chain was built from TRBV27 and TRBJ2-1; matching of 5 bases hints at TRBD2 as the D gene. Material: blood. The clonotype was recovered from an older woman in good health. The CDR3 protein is CASSLGPSWSYNEQFF. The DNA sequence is TGTGCCAGCAGTTTAGGACCTAGCTGGTCCTACAATGAGCAGTTCTTC.